Below, one T cell receptor beta chain is given with its context. The target antigen is unknown. In the ViraFEST assay, antigen-specific CD4+ clonotypes were identified by expansion after peptide-pool stimulation. The culture ran for 9 to 11 days, and then CD4+ T cells were isolated. Two doses of BNT162b2 or mRNA-1273 vaccine were administered to participants. Germline V lookup: CDR1 SGDLS, CDR2 YYNGEE. V was shortened by 0 bases and J by 0 bases, with 10 bases between the two germline ends. The CDR3 extends over 16 amino acids. This sample was included in a study of vaccination effects on CD4 cells after COVID-19. Study details: Researchers obtained post-vaccine samples at a median of 72 days past the second dose.

TCRdb keeps only in-frame clones here, not all; method: immunoSEQ multiplex PCR. This sample yields 84,000 or so clones, of which around 74% are seen a single time; around 1% belongs to the top ten. The chain employs TRBV9 and TRBJ1-3; no clear D gene. The sequences come from CD4+ T cells from PBMCs cultured with HCoV-OC43 spike peptides, collected after COVID-19 vaccination. As to subset: HCoV-OC43 spike overlapping peptide pool stimulation. The receptor comes from a human donor who received a COVID-19 vaccine. CDR3: CASSVGGADSGNTIYF. The CDR3 DNA reads TGTGCCAGCAGCGTAGGAGGCGCGGACTCTGGAAACACCATATATTTT.